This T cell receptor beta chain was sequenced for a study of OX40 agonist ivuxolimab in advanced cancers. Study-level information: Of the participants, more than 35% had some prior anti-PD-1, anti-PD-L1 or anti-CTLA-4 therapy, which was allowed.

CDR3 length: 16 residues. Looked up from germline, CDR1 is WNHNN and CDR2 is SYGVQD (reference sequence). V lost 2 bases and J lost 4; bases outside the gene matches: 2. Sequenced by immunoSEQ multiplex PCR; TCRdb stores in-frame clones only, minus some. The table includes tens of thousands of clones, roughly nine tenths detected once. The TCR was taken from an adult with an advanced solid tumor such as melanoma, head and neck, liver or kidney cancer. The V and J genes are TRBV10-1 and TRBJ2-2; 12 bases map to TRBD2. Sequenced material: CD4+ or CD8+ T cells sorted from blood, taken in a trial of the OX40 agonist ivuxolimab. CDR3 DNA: TGCGCCAGCAGTGAGGGGACTAGCGGGTTCACCGGGGAGCTGTTTTTT. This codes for CASSEGTSGFTGELFF.